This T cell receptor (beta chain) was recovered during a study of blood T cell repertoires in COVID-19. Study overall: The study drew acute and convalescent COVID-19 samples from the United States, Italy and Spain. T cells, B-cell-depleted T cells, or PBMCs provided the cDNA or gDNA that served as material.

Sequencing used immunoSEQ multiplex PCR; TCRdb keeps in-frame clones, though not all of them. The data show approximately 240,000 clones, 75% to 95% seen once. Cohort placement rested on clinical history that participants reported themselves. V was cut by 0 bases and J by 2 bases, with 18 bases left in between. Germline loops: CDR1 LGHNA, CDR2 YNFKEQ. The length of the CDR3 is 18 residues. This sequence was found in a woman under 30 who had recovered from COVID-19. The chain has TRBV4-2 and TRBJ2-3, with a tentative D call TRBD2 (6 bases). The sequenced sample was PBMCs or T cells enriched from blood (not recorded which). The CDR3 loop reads CASSQESPGTRPTDTQYF. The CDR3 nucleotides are TGTGCCAGCAGCCAAGAATCGCCGGGGACTCGCCCCACAGATACGCAGTATTTT.